The sample holds many counts of the clone carrying this T cell receptor (beta chain). Its antigen is not known. The data are from a study of early T cells in non-severe SARS-CoV-2 infection. Study-level information: Sequencing of bulk RNA from unsorted whole blood was done, without chain pairing. Study-wide points: Private and CD4 specificities were missed by VDJdb matching, which favored anti-spike CD8 responses.

Unique molecular identifiers were attached to individual cDNA molecules. TCRdb analysed the 5' RACE reads with MiXCR anew, one entry per CDR3 protein. The repertoire includes some 62,000 distinct CDR3 sequences, more than 9% of them detected once, and 1.2% sits in the top ten. The sequence came from an adult who was a healthcare worker with PCR-confirmed SARS-CoV-2 infection or an uninfected control (not recorded which). Sequenced input: whole blood.

The CDR3 region is CASSDIARAYEQYV. The CDR3 region has the DNA TGTGCCAGCAGTGATATAGCCAGGGCCTACGAGCAGTACGTC. The V and J genes are TRBV6-1 and TRBJ2-7; a weak D match, TRBD1 (5 bases). Trimming stripped 3 bases from V and 2 bases from J, with 11 bases between. The germline CDR1 and CDR2 sequences are MNHNS and SASEGT. The CDR3 spans 14 residues.